This T cell receptor beta chain was sequenced for a study of T cells in women clearing cervical HPV infection. Study-level information: Blood came at first lesion visit for cases, post-clearance for controls. Study-wide points: CIN3+ cases had significantly higher TCR richness than controls; evenness did not differ.

Of note for this clone: Its antigen is not identified. Its ends do not fully match the called genes, so a read error is possible. The read ends 3 residues early relative to the CDR3; the germline J gene fills the gap. Other DNA variants within this sample encode the same CDR3.

The CDR3 contains 16 residues. Looked up from germline, CDR1 is SGHRS and CDR2 is YFSETQ. Data came from immunoSEQ multiplex PCR; TCRdb stores just in-frame clones and leaves some out. Across around 19,000 clones, the top ten clones capture under 8.5% of the sample. The chain carries TRBV5-1 and TRBJ1-3; D is unresolved. The receptor was isolated from a woman aged 18 to 75 with a cervical HPV16 infection that either progressed to CIN3+ or cleared (not recorded which). Input material: blood buffy coat. The sequenced part of the CDR3 DNA is TGCGCCAGCAGCTTAGGGTACAGTAACTCTGGAAACACG. As protein: CASSLGYSNSGNT. The full CDR3 is CASSLGYSNSGNTIYF.